The 5 T cell receptor beta chains presented below share a single source sample, sequenced in a study of control samples from healthy donors and cancer patients. Method: immunoSEQ multiplex PCR; TCRdb's copy keeps in-frame clones and lacks some. The sample has over 150,000 clones, roughly 95% seen once. Material for sequencing was blood. The receptor source for this set is a woman in her thirties in good health.

V is TRBV30 and J is TRBJ1-4; D ambiguous. The CDR3 loop spans 14 amino acids. The V gene's germline CDR1 is GTSNPN and CDR2 SVGIG (reference sequence). Trimming took off 1 base at V and 5 bases at J, with 11 bases between the two ends. The CDR3 bases are TGTGCCTGGAGTGGATGGCAGCTAAATGAAAAACTGTTTTTT. Encoded protein: CAWSGWQLNEKLFF.

The chain has TRBV28 and TRBJ2-5; 7 bases line up with TRBD1. There are 14 residues in the CDR3. V lost 6 bases to trimming and J lost 1 base; unmatched junction nucleotides: 5. Germline CDR1 is MDHEN and CDR2 is SYDVKM. CDR3 region: CASRLGGPQETQYF. In DNA, the CDR3 is TGTGCCAGCAGATTAGGGGGCCCCCAAGAGACCCAGTACTTC.

The V call is TRBV10-3, the J call TRBJ1-2, with D possibly matching TRBD1 (5 bases). V gave up 0 bases and J gave up 8 bases, with 10 bases separating them. CDR1 and CDR2 (germline): ENHRY, SYGVKD. This CDR3 contains 13 residues. CDR3 DNA: TGTGCCATCAGTGAGTCGAACAGGTTGGGCTACACCTTC. Encoded protein: CAISESNRLGYTF.

CDR3 sequence reads: CASSPSGGLDYEQYF. The DNA for the CDR3 is TGTGCCAGCAGCCCCAGCGGGGGGTTAGACTACGAGCAGTACTTC. The chain employs TRBV6-5 and TRBJ2-7, with 9 bases matching TRBD2. This CDR3 is built from 15 residues. V dropped 6 bases and J dropped 3; count of bases not matched to a gene: 9. Germline CDR1 reads MNHEY; CDR2 reads SVGAGI.

This clone was picked up one time. The chain employs TRBV28 and TRBJ2-7, with 7 bases lining up with TRBD1. V was pared by 6 bases and J by 3 bases, with 5 bases of the junction left unmatched. Germline CDR1 and CDR2: MDHEN and SYDVKM. CDR3 length equals 13 residues. DNA for the CDR3: TGTGCCAGCAGGTCCCCAGGGGGCTACGAGCAGTACTTC. Translated, it gives CASRSPGGYEQYF.